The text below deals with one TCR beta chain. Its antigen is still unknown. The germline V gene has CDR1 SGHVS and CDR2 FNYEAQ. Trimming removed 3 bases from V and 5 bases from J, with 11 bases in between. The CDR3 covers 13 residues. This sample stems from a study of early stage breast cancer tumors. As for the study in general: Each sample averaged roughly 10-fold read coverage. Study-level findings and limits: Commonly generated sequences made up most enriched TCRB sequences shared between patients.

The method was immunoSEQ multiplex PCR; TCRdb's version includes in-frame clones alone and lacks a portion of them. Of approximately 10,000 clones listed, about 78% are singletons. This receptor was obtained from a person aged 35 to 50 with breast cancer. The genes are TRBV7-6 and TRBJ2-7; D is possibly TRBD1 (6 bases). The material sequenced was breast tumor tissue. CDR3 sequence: CASSFRGRDEQYF. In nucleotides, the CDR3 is TGTGCCAGCAGCTTCAGGGGTAGGGACGAGCAGTACTTC. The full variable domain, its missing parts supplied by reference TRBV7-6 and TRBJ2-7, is GAGVSQSPRYKVTKRGQDVALRCDPISGHVSLYWYRQALGQGPEFLTYFNYEAQQDKSGLPNDRFSAERPEGSISTLTIQRTEQRDSAMYRCASSFRGRDEQYFGPGTRLTVT.